The 7 T cell receptor beta chains presented below share a single source sample, sequenced in a study of technical replicates of blood from a few donors. Sequencing was performed with immunoSEQ multiplex PCR; in TCRdb, only in-frame clones are kept and a portion is missing. Of 65,000 to 85,000 clones in the sample, 85% to 95% are singletons; the top ten hold more than 0.3%. The sequencing sample was made of T cells isolated from PBMCs. The receptors shown here come from a human donor in good health.

The chain has TRBV4-1 and TRBJ1-5; 10 bases line up with TRBD1. V dropped 3 bases and J dropped 11; count of bases not matched to a gene: 10. This CDR3 has 15 amino acids. Germline values: CDR1 MGHRA, CDR2 YSYEKL. The CDR3 region is CASSQGQTGTGAQHF. The CDR3 DNA sequence: TGCGCCAGCAGCCAGGGACAAACCGGGACAGGGGCCCAGCATTTT.

The DNA of the CDR3 is TGTGCCAGCAGCCAAGACTCTAGGGGGACGATCAATCAGCCCCAGCATTTT. Its translation: CASSQDSRGTINQPQHF. The chain has TRBV4-2 and TRBJ1-5; tentatively, D is TRBD1 (6 bases). The length of the CDR3 is 17 residues. V lost 0 bases and J lost 3, with 15 bases in between. CDR1 is LGHNA, CDR2 YNFKEQ, per germline.

This clone was picked up one time. The chain carries TRBV15 and TRBJ2-1; TRBD1 agrees at 10 bases. V shed 5 bases and J 6 bases; nucleotides not matched to a gene: 4. The V gene's germline CDR1 is LNHNV and CDR2 YYDKDF (reference sequence). The CDR3 totals 14 residues. The CDR3 reads CATSGRTGGNEQFF. CDR3 DNA sequence: TGTGCCACCAGCGGAAGGACAGGGGGCAATGAGCAGTTCTTC. The variable domain in full, with the rest retrieved from reference TRBV15 and TRBJ2-1, is DAMVIQNPRYQVTQFGKPVTLSCSQTLNHNVMYWYQQKSSQAPKLLFHYYDKDFNNEADTPDNFQSRRPNTSFCFLDIRSPGLGDTAMYLCATSGRTGGNEQFFGPGTRLTVL.

This clone was observed a single time. This chain uses TRBV29-1 with TRBJ2-1; 8 nucleotides line up with TRBD2. The length of the CDR3 is 18 residues. After removal of 4 bases from V and 4 bases from J, the junction contained 18 bases not matched to a gene. Germline V CDR1 and CDR2: SQVTM, ANQGSEA. The CDR3 DNA reads as TGCAGCGTTGTTGGTCGGCTAGCGGGCGCCTTCTCTTACAATGAGCAGTTCTTC. Residues: CSVVGRLAGAFSYNEQFF.

Only a few counts were recorded for this clone. The rearrangement uses TRBV9 and TRBJ2-2; 7 bases match TRBD2. The CDR3 consists of 16 residues. Per germline, CDR1 SGDLS and CDR2 YYNGEE. The J segment lost 1 base and the V segment lost 1 base, leaving 4 bases of the junction unmatched. CDR3 in DNA: TGTGCCAGCAGCGTAAGCCTAGCGGAGAACACCGGGGAGCTGTTTTTT. Translating gives CASSVSLAENTGELFF.

This clone was picked up one time. The V gene is TRBV2, the J gene TRBJ2-1, with TRBD2 matching over 12 bases. Germline CDR1 is SNHLY and CDR2 is FYNNEI. The J segment lost 4 bases and the V segment lost 7 bases, leaving 8 bases of the junction unmatched. The CDR3 covers 16 residues. This chain's CDR3 is CASIGAGLAGYNEQFF. DNA for the CDR3: TGTGCCAGCATTGGGGCGGGACTAGCGGGTTACAATGAGCAGTTCTTC.

The rearrangement joins TRBV28 to TRBJ1-5; D may be TRBD1 (6 bases). Trimming took 7 bases from V and 6 from J, leaving 16 bases between them. The CDR3 sequence is 14 residues long. Germline V gene sequence: CDR1 MDHEN, CDR2 SYDVKM. CDR3 DNA sequence: TGTGCCAGCACCATGGGGGGGGCTGCTCAGCCCCAGCATTTT. Protein: CASTMGGAAQPQHF. The whole variable domain, filled in from reference TRBV28 and TRBJ1-5, reads DVKVTQSSRYLVKRTGEKVFLECVQDMDHENMFWYRQDPGLGLRLIYFSYDVKMKEKGDIPEGYSVSREKKERFSLILESASTNQTSMYLCASTMGGAAQPQHFGDGTRLSIL.